Listed here are 22 T cell receptor beta chains from one sample, sequenced in a study of blood T cell repertoires in COVID-19. Sequenced by immunoSEQ multiplex PCR; TCRdb stores in-frame clones only, minus some. The data contain 300,000 to 350,000 clones, approximately 87% of them singletons. Sequenced material: peripheral blood. The receptors come from a woman aged 25 to 45 with COVID-19, enrolled during active disease.

The chain couples TRBV30 to TRBJ2-5; the match to TRBD1 covers 11 bases. Germline assignment: CDR1 GTSNPN and CDR2 SVGIG (reference sequence). There are 14 residues in the CDR3. V was pared by 1 base and J by 4 bases, with 2 bases of the junction left unmatched. The CDR3 loop is CAWSAGTGGETQYF. CDR3 nucleotides: TGTGCCTGGAGTGCCGGGACAGGGGGAGAGACCCAGTACTTC. Filled out from reference TRBV30 and TRBJ2-5, the complete variable domain reads SQTIHQWPATLVQPVGSPLSLECTVEGTSNPNLYWYRQAAGRGLQLLFYSVGIGQISSEVPQNLSASRPQDRQFILSSKKLLLSDSGFYLCAWSAGTGGETQYFGPGTRLLVL.

The V gene is TRBV10-3, the J gene TRBJ1-1, with TRBD1 matching 8 bases. CDR3 length: 14 amino acids. Germline V gene sequence: CDR1 ENHRY, CDR2 SYGVKD. With V trimmed by 10 bases and J by 1 base, 8 bases remained unmatched. The CDR3: CATGRTGQNTEAFF. CDR3 DNA sequence: TGTGCCACCGGGCGGACAGGGCAGAACACTGAAGCTTTCTTT.

This clone was seen just once. The rearrangement joins TRBV6-5 to TRBJ1-3, with TRBD1 matching 11 bases. With 6 bases clipped from V and 3 bases from J, the junction kept 4 bases outside the gene matches. Looked up from germline, CDR1 is MNHEY and CDR2 is SVGAGI. CDR3 size: 15 residues. CDR3 sequence reads: CASRQDRGLGNTIYF. As DNA, the CDR3 is TGTGCCAGCAGGCAGGACAGGGGGCTTGGAAACACCATATATTTT.

This sequence joins TRBV5-1 and TRBJ2-1; 9 bases match TRBD2. Germline V gene data show CDR1 as SGHRS and CDR2 as YFSETQ. V shed 0 bases, J shed 0 bases, and the junction held 4 bases outside the gene matches. The CDR3 is 17 amino acids. In DNA form, the CDR3 reads TGCGCCAGCAGCTTGGGACTAGCGGAGGCCTCCTACAATGAGCAGTTCTTC. Its translation is CASSLGLAEASYNEQFF.

The V call is TRBV5-1, the J call TRBJ2-7, with TRBD1 identical over 7 bases. The CDR3 extends over 14 amino acids. V trimming: 4 bases; J trimming: 3 bases; junction bases outside the gene matches: 7. CDR1 is SGHRS and CDR2 is YFSETQ in the germline V gene. In DNA form, the CDR3 reads TGCGCCAGCAGCCCGGGACAGAGGGTCTACGAGCAGTACTTC. Its translation: CASSPGQRVYEQYF.

V usage is TRBV20-1 and J usage is TRBJ2-4, with 7 bases that match TRBD1. V shed 5 bases and J 6 bases; nucleotides not matched to a gene: 1. This CDR3 is 11 amino acids long. CDR1 and CDR2 (germline): DFQATT, SNEGSKA (reference sequence). The CDR3 loop reads CSAYRGNIQYF. CDR3 coding DNA: TGCAGTGCTTACAGGGGAAACATTCAGTACTTC.

The gene calls are TRBV2 and TRBJ2-7; 12 nucleotides align to TRBD2. The CDR3 loop spans 15 amino acids. The V gene end was trimmed by 7 bases and the J gene end by 0 bases; junction bases not matched to a gene: 4. CDR1 is SNHLY, CDR2 FYNNEI, per germline. The CDR3 DNA reads as TGTGCCAGCACGGGACTAGCGGGCGTCTCCTACGAGCAGTACTTC. Its translation is CASTGLAGVSYEQYF.

This rearrangement joins TRBV28 to TRBJ2-7; TRBD1 agrees at 9 bases. Germline V gene lookup returns CDR1 MDHEN and CDR2 SYDVKM. The CDR3 is made up of 15 amino acids. V shed 6 bases, J shed 2 bases, and the junction held 8 bases outside the gene matches. CDR3 amino acids: CASRGAGTGPYEQYF. The DNA of the CDR3 is TGTGCCAGCAGGGGGGCCGGGACAGGGCCCTACGAGCAGTACTTC.

The rearrangement links TRBV11-2 to TRBJ1-1; D might be TRBD1 (5 bases). The V and J ends lost 5 bases and 6 bases respectively, with 19 bases between them. The CDR3 loop spans 15 amino acids. Germline V lookup: CDR1 SGHAT, CDR2 FQNNGV. CDR3 nucleotide sequence: TGTGCCAGCAGCCCAAGCGGGGCTCTGAGGGCTGAAGCTTTCTTT. Residues: CASSPSGALRAEAFF.

V gene TRBV23-1 combines with J gene TRBJ1-5; 7 positions match TRBD1. TRBV23-1 has ORF status, its function being uncertain. V was pared by 2 bases and J by 8 bases, with 12 bases of the junction left unmatched. The CDR3 consists of 16 residues. This CDR3 is CASSQIDRAIPEPQHF. In DNA form, the CDR3 reads TGCGCCAGCAGTCAAATTGACAGGGCCATACCAGAGCCCCAGCATTTT.

The chain links TRBV6-1 to TRBJ1-5, with D unresolved. This CDR3 region has 14 residues. V was trimmed by 3 bases and J by 6 bases, leaving 12 bases between them. The germline CDR1 and CDR2 sequences are MNHNS and SASEGT. The CDR3 reads CASSDSSGLQPQHF. CDR3 DNA sequence: TGTGCCAGCAGTGATTCTTCAGGCCTTCAGCCCCAGCATTTT.

This clone was recorded once. V and J are TRBV5-1 and TRBJ2-5; TRBD2 is a possible D gene (6 bases). This CDR3 contains 15 residues. Germline V gives CDR1 SGHRS, CDR2 YFSETQ. Deletions cut 0 bases from V and 2 bases from J, with 11 bases between. CDR3 nucleotide sequence: TGCGCCAGCAGCTTGGATGTCCGGGGGCAAGAGACCCAGTACTTC. Amino acids: CASSLDVRGQETQYF.

The chain couples TRBV27 to TRBJ2-7; no clear D. This CDR3 has 13 residues. Trimming took 4 bases from V and 0 from J, leaving 7 bases between them. The germline CDR1 and CDR2 sequences are MNHEY and SMNVEV (reference sequence). The CDR3 region is CASSSLPSYEQYF. The CDR3 DNA reads TGTGCCAGCAGTTCCCTACCCTCCTACGAGCAGTACTTC.

About this clone: This may come from a read error, since a much larger clone is one base off. The chain combines TRBV11-1 with TRBJ2-2; 9 nucleotides agree with TRBD1. There are 15 residues in the CDR3. With 1 base clipped from V and 3 bases from J, the junction kept 0 bases outside the gene matches. CDR1 and CDR2 (germline): SGHAT, FQDESV (reference sequence). The CDR3 nucleotides read TGTGCCAGCAGCTTAGGGACAGGGGACACCGGGGAGCTGTTTTTT. Translating gives CASSLGTGDTGELFF.

CDR3 in amino acids: CASSSRTSVYTGELFF. The CDR3 nucleotides are TGTGCCAGCAGCTCACGGACTAGCGTCTACACCGGGGAGCTGTTTTTT. V usage is TRBV9 and J usage is TRBJ2-2; 9 bases agree with TRBD2. CDR1 is SGDLS, CDR2 YYNGEE, per germline. The CDR3 contains 16 residues. J gave up 3 bases and V 4 bases, and 7 bases lay outside the gene matches.

V usage is TRBV24-1 and J usage is TRBJ1-2, with D unresolved. The ends were cut back, 2 bases at V and 4 bases at J, with 4 bases in the middle. Germline values: CDR1 KGHDR, CDR2 SFDVKD. The CDR3 length is 12 residues. The CDR3: CATSDSSYGYTF. Here the CDR3 DNA reads TGTGCCACCAGTGATTCGTCCTATGGCTACACCTTC.

The rearrangement uses TRBV19 and TRBJ2-7; D is perhaps TRBD2 (5 bases). Germline V gene sequence: CDR1 LNHDA, CDR2 SQIVND (reference sequence). With 3 bases removed from V and 2 bases from J, the gap between germline ends came to 14 bases. CDR3 length equals 15 residues. The CDR3 reads CASSMGAKLAYEQYF. Here the CDR3 DNA reads TGTGCCAGTAGTATGGGAGCGAAACTGGCCTACGAGCAGTACTTC.

This chain's CDR3 is CSALNGNTIYF. The CDR3 nucleotides are TGCAGTGCTTTAAATGGAAACACCATATATTTT. The chain links TRBV20-1 to TRBJ1-3; no firm D call. The germline gives CDR1 DFQATT, CDR2 SNEGSKA (reference sequence). The CDR3 spans 11 residues. The ends were cut back, 5 bases at V and 3 bases at J, with 5 bases in the middle.

The chain combines TRBV19 with TRBJ1-5; TRBD1 might be the D (6 bases). V shed 5 bases and J shed 5 bases, with 10 bases lying between them. Per germline, CDR1 LNHDA and CDR2 SQIVND (reference sequence). This CDR3 region has 13 residues. CDR3 region: CASSQGGYQPQHF. CDR3 coding DNA: TGTGCCAGTAGTCAAGGGGGATATCAGCCCCAGCATTTT.

V and J are TRBV27 and TRBJ1-2; D remains ambiguous. The ends were cut back, 0 bases at V and 5 bases at J, with 10 bases in the middle. CDR3 length equals 14 residues. Per the germline V gene, CDR1 is MNHEY and CDR2 is SMNVEV (reference sequence). CDR3 residues: CASSLSLGRYGYTF. DNA for the CDR3: TGTGCCAGCAGTTTATCGTTGGGGAGGTATGGCTACACCTTC.

The V and J genes are TRBV5-1 and TRBJ1-2; 7 nucleotides match TRBD1. The CDR3 is 15 amino acids. V trimming: 0 bases; J trimming: 4 bases; junction bases outside the gene matches: 6. The germline V gene encodes CDR1 SGHRS and CDR2 YFSETQ. CDR3 sequence (DNA): TGCGCCAGCAGCTTGGACAGGGGATTGGGCTATGGCTACACCTTC. Translated, it gives CASSLDRGLGYGYTF.

The V call is TRBV7-6, the J call TRBJ1-5; possible D gene TRBD1, 5 bases. The CDR3 is made up of 14 amino acids. V lost 1 base to trimming and J lost 4 bases, with 8 bases between them. The germline CDR1 and CDR2 sequences are SGHVS and FNYEAQ. The CDR3 DNA reads TGTGCCAGCAGCTTAGGTGCAGGGAATCAGCCCCAGCATTTT. Translation: CASSLGAGNQPQHF.